Sequencing of this T cell receptor (beta chain) was carried out in a study of control samples from healthy donors and cancer patients. Sequencing used immunoSEQ multiplex PCR; TCRdb keeps in-frame clones, though not all of them. Here the sample spans about 20,000 clones, more than 75% being singletons. The TCR comes from a woman aged 55-75 years with head and neck cancer. Sequenced material: PBMCs.

The CDR3 loop is CASSGFKDSQYEQYF. The CDR3 region has the DNA TGCGCCAGCAGTGGATTTAAGGACAGTCAATACGAGCAGTACTTC. This chain links TRBV10-1 with TRBJ2-7, with D possibly matching TRBD1 (6 bases). Germline V gene sequence: CDR1 WNHNN, CDR2 SYGVQD (reference sequence). The CDR3 contains 15 residues. V was pared by 4 bases and J by 4 bases, with 17 bases between.